Each of the 17 T cell receptor beta chains below was sequenced from the same sample in a study of PD-L1 blockade in urothelial cancer. The time point: peripheral blood 6 weeks after treatment start. Data came from immunoSEQ multiplex PCR; TCRdb stores just in-frame clones and leaves some out. The table shows tens of thousands of clones, with approximately 90% occurring only once. Sequenced here: PBMCs, sampled around atezolizumab (anti-PD-L1) treatment. These receptors all stem from a woman in her sixties with urothelial cancer.

This clone was seen more than once but under ten times. The J gene is TRBJ2-7, the V gene TRBV28; D might be TRBD1 (5 bases). The CDR3 is 16 amino acids. The ends were cut back, 6 bases at V and 2 bases at J, with 20 bases in the middle. The germline V gene has CDR1 MDHEN and CDR2 SYDVKM. The CDR3 DNA is TGTGCCAGCAGCCCAACAGAGGACACCGAACCCTACGAGCAGTACTTC. Amino acids: CASSPTEDTEPYEQYF.

The chain combines TRBV29-1 with TRBJ1-1, with D tentatively TRBD1 (5 bases). The CDR3 sequence is 12 residues long. Trimming shortened V by 6 bases and J by 3 bases, and 11 bases separated the two germline ends. Germline V gene data show CDR1 as SQVTM and CDR2 as ANQGSEA. CDR3 loop: CSVGRDDTEAFF. The CDR3 nucleotides are TGCAGCGTCGGGAGGGACGACACTGAAGCTTTCTTT.

The chain couples TRBV19 to TRBJ1-1; D ambiguous. Germline CDR1 and CDR2: LNHDA and SQIVND (reference sequence). The V end was cut by 4 bases, the J end by 5 bases, with 17 bases between. The CDR3 extends over 15 amino acids. The DNA for the CDR3 is TGTGCCAGTAGTACATTGGACCGGCCGGGGACTGAAGCTTTCTTT. As protein: CASSTLDRPGTEAFF. Full variable domain (remainder filled in from reference TRBV19 and TRBJ1-1): DGGITQSPKYLFRKEGQNVTLSCEQNLNHDAMYWYRQDPGQGLRLIYYSQIVNDFQKGDIAEGYSVSREKKESFPLTVTSAQKNPTAFYLCASSTLDRPGTEAFFGQGTRLTVV.

The chain uses TRBV18 and TRBJ2-3; 9 bases are shared with TRBD2. With V trimmed by 0 bases and J by 9 bases, 13 bases remained unmatched. Looked up from germline, CDR1 is KGHSH and CDR2 is LQKENI. The CDR3 is 17 amino acids. CDR3 sequence: CASSPPGGGGAQSTQYF. CDR3 DNA sequence: TGTGCCAGCTCACCACCTGGTGGCGGGGGGGCCCAAAGCACGCAGTATTTT.

This chain joins TRBV7-6 and TRBJ2-7, with TRBD1 matching over 7 bases. The J segment lost 2 bases and the V segment lost 5 bases, leaving 12 bases of the junction unmatched. From germline, CDR1 is SGHVS and CDR2 FNYEAQ. This CDR3 contains 16 residues. CDR3 sequence: CASSTGTGVDTYEQYF. In DNA form, the CDR3 reads TGTGCCAGCAGCACCGGCACAGGGGTAGACACCTACGAGCAGTACTTC.

This chain links TRBV11-3 with TRBJ2-1; 8 bases fit TRBD1. CDR1 is SGHNT, CDR2 YENEEA, per germline. The trim removed 4 bases at V and 6 bases at J, leaving 2 bases unmatched. This CDR3 contains 13 residues. This CDR3 reads CASSSGQGNEQFF. The CDR3 bases are TGTGCCAGCAGCTCAGGACAGGGCAATGAGCAGTTCTTC.

This chain joins TRBV19 and TRBJ2-3, with D perhaps matching TRBD1 (6 bases). The CDR3 is 16 amino acids. Germline CDR1 is LNHDA and CDR2 is SQIVND (reference sequence). Trimming took 0 bases from V and 0 from J, leaving 10 bases between them. Here the CDR3 reads CASSIESQGSTDTQYF. CDR3 bases: TGTGCCAGTAGTATAGAGTCGCAGGGGAGCACAGATACGCAGTATTTT.

This chain uses TRBV19 with TRBJ1-1; D is unclear. The CDR3 sequence is 13 residues long. Per germline, CDR1 LNHDA and CDR2 SQIVND (reference sequence). V lost 3 bases, J lost 3 bases, and 8 bases lay in between. The CDR3 is CASSIGKYTEAFF. The CDR3 nucleotides are TGTGCCAGTAGTATCGGGAAGTACACTGAAGCTTTCTTT.

CDR3 bases: TGTGCCAGCAGCTTAGCCCCATTTCGGGGTTGGACTGAAGCTTTCTTT. The encoded protein is CASSLAPFRGWTEAFF. V usage is TRBV7-6 and J usage is TRBJ1-1; no reliable D call. This CDR3 has 16 residues. Per the germline V gene, CDR1 is SGHVS and CDR2 is FNYEAQ. V lost 0 bases and J lost 5, with 16 bases in between. Looking up the rest from reference TRBV7-6 and TRBJ1-1 gives the full variable domain: GAGVSQSPRYKVTKRGQDVALRCDPISGHVSLYWYRQALGQGPEFLTYFNYEAQQDKSGLPNDRFSAERPEGSISTLTIQRTEQRDSAMYRCASSLAPFRGWTEAFFGQGTRLTVV.

The chain has TRBV18 and TRBJ2-5, with a possible D match to TRBD1 (6 bases). V was trimmed by 1 base and J by 5 bases, leaving 14 bases between them. The CDR3 is 15 amino acids. Germline CDR1 KGHSH, CDR2 LQKENI. CDR3 in DNA: TGTGCCAGCTCACCACAAGGGACACGTCAGGAGACCCAGTACTTC. This codes for CASSPQGTRQETQYF. Filled out from reference TRBV18 and TRBJ2-5, the complete variable domain reads NAGVMQNPRHLVRRRGQEARLRCSPMKGHSHVYWYRQLPEEGLKFMVYLQKENIIDESGMPKERFSAEFPKEGPSILRIQQVVRGDSAAYFCASSPQGTRQETQYFGPGTRLLVL.

The J gene is TRBJ2-5, the V gene TRBV10-3; 11 bases are a match to TRBD1. The DNA end lines up better with TRBJ2-7; the J call may be wrong. The CDR3 has 15 amino acids. Per the germline V gene, CDR1 is ENHRY and CDR2 is SYGVKD. For the CDR3, the DNA is TGTGCCATCAGTGAGTCGGGACAGGGGGCCTACGAGCAGTACTTC. Its translation is CAISESGQGAYEQYF.

The rearrangement joins TRBV4-1 to TRBJ2-5, with TRBD2 identical over 12 bases. The V gene end was trimmed by 0 bases and the J gene end by 6 bases; junction bases not matched to a gene: 5. Germline V lookup: CDR1 MGHRA, CDR2 YSYEKL. The CDR3 is 16 amino acids. The CDR3 DNA follows: TGCGCCAGCAGCCAAGATGCTAGCGGGGGGGTAAAGACCCAGTACTTC. It codes for CASSQDASGGVKTQYF.

This chain uses TRBV10-3 with TRBJ1-2; possibly TRBD1 for D (6 bases). Between the trimmed V and J ends, which lost 3 bases and 6 bases, there was a span of 11 bases. The germline V gene encodes CDR1 ENHRY and CDR2 SYGVKD. The CDR3 sequence is 13 residues long. CDR3: CAISDRGEDGYTF. The DNA for the CDR3 is TGTGCCATCAGTGACAGGGGCGAGGATGGCTACACCTTC.

The chain recombines TRBV5-6 with TRBJ2-1, with D unresolved. Germline CDR1 and CDR2: SGHDT and YYEEEE. The ends were cut back, 4 bases at V and 0 bases at J, with 11 bases in the middle. The CDR3 length is 15 residues. CDR3 bases: TGTGCCAGCAGCCGACAATCACGCTCCTACAATGAGCAGTTCTTC. Amino acids: CASSRQSRSYNEQFF. Combining the CDR3 with reference TRBV5-6 and TRBJ2-1 gives the whole variable domain DAGVTQSPTHLIKTRGQQVTLRCSPKSGHDTVSWYQQALGQGPQFIFQYYEEEERQRGNFPDRFSGHQFPNYSSELNVNALLLGDSALYLCASSRQSRSYNEQFFGPGTRLTVL.

This clone came up once. The chain combines TRBV5-1 with TRBJ2-3, with D tentatively TRBD2 (5 bases). Looked up from germline, CDR1 is SGHRS and CDR2 is YFSETQ. Deletions cut 0 bases from V and 3 bases from J, with 8 bases between. This CDR3 is 14 amino acids long. The CDR3 sequence: CASSLVEVTDTQYF. The CDR3 DNA reads TGCGCCAGCAGCTTGGTGGAGGTGACAGATACGCAGTATTTT.

This rearrangement joins TRBV19 to TRBJ2-6; 7 bases fit TRBD2. The germline V gene has CDR1 LNHDA and CDR2 SQIVND (reference sequence). This CDR3 is built from 15 residues. V shed 7 bases, J shed 1 base, and the junction held 4 bases outside the gene matches. This chain's CDR3 is CASKVGGSGANVLTF. CDR3 coding DNA: TGTGCCAGTAAAGTGGGAGGGTCTGGGGCCAACGTCCTGACTTTC. The full variable domain, completed using reference TRBV19 and TRBJ2-6, is DGGITQSPKYLFRKEGQNVTLSCEQNLNHDAMYWYRQDPGQGLRLIYYSQIVNDFQKGDIAEGYSVSREKKESFPLTVTSAQKNPTAFYLCASKVGGSGANVLTFGAGSRLTVL.

V usage is TRBV11-3 and J usage is TRBJ2-3, with D maybe TRBD2 (5 bases). The V end lost 5 bases, the J end lost 5 bases, and 14 bases lay between the germline ends. The CDR3 sequence is 14 residues long. Germline lookup yields CDR1 SGHNT and CDR2 YENEEA. The CDR3 loop reads CASSPLSGGDTQYF. The CDR3 DNA reads TGTGCCAGCAGCCCTCTGTCCGGAGGAGATACGCAGTATTTT.